This TCR beta chain was documented in a study of liver allograft versus peripheral blood T cells. Looking at the study overall: Repertoires from peripheral blood of liver transplant recipients were compared with those inside their transplanted livers.

This clonotype has only a few counts. What it binds is not known. The CDR3 totals 13 residues. Trimming removed 7 bases at V and 0 bases at J, with 10 bases between. Germline V gene sequence: CDR1 DFQATT, CDR2 SNEGSKA (reference sequence). Using its own MiXCR run on the reads, TCRdb lists one record per CDR3 protein. Of about 7,900 distinct CDR3 sequences in the sample, over 15% are singletons; the top ten hold 4.6%. Notes on the study in general: Liver allografts reportedly held T cell receptor repertoires unlike those in peripheral blood.

The receptor's source is a human patient who had a liver transplant. The T cells may partly be graft donor cells. This chain joins TRBV20-1 and TRBJ1-3; no firm D call. CDR3 loop: CSGGPPSGNTIYF. The DNA of the CDR3 is TGCAGTGGCGGGCCCCCCTCTGGAAACACCATATATTTT.